Listed below are T cell receptor beta chains from one sample, sequenced in a study of T cells after yellow fever vaccination. TCRdb reanalysed the 5' RACE reads using MiXCR and keeps one entry per CDR3 protein. The sample has some 670,000 distinct CDR3 sequences, 9% to 15% seen once; the top ten hold 15%. The input for sequencing was PBMCs, taken on the day of the yellow fever booster vaccination. The source of these receptors is a man aged 25-40 years who received the YFV17D yellow fever vaccine. Each CDR3 is given with its conserved first and last residue. The D gene is left open where the match is weak. The listing skips clone size in some rows; elsewhere it reads once, few, many or a size class.

>TRBV4-3|TRBJ1-4|NA|few
CASSQDQIRGGPEKLFF
TGCGCCAGCAGCCAAGATCAAATTAGAGGGGGGCCTGAAAAACTGTTTTTT
>TRBV4-3|TRBJ1-5|TRBD1|NA
CASSQDGGQGNQPQHF
TGCGCCAGCAGCCAAGATGGGGGACAGGGGAATCAGCCCCAGCATTTT
>TRBV6-5|TRBJ1-2|TRBD1|few
CASSWDRGGYTF
TGTGCCAGCAGCTGGGACAGGGGGGGCTACACCTTC
>TRBV5-1|TRBJ1-2|NA|NA
CASSPGQGSVDGYTF
TGCGCCAGCAGCCCTGGACAAGGGTCGGTTGATGGCTACACCTTC
>TRBV12-3/TRBV12-4|TRBJ2-1|TRBD1|NA
CASSRLQGSAYNEQFF
TGTGCCAGCAGTCGCCTACAGGGGTCGGCCTACAATGAGCAGTTCTTC
>TRBV7-3|TRBJ2-1|NA|few
CASSLTTGAEQFF
TGTGCCAGCAGCTTAACGACGGGAGCTGAGCAGTTCTTC
>TRBV28|TRBJ2-3|TRBD1|NA
CASSSSGQGSDTQYF
TGTGCCAGCAGTTCCTCCGGACAGGGCTCCGATACGCAGTATTTT
>TRBV19|TRBJ2-1|NA|many
CASSIGDSRSSYNEQFF
TGTGCCAGTAGTATAGGGGATAGCCGAAGCTCCTACAATGAGCAGTTCTTC
>TRBV6-2/TRBV6-3|TRBJ2-5|TRBD2|many
CASSYRSAREGHRSGQETQYF
TGTGCCAGCAGTTACCGCTCCGCGCGGGAGGGCCATCGTTCGGGCCAAGAGACCCAGTACTTC
>TRBV9|TRBJ2-3|NA|few
CASSVGPRGAPDTQYF
TGTGCCAGCAGCGTGGGGCCCCGGGGAGCACCAGATACGCAGTATTTT
>TRBV6-5|TRBJ2-3|TRBD1|few
CASSFYRGSTDTQYF
TGTGCCAGCAGTTTCTACAGGGGAAGCACAGATACGCAGTATTTT
>TRBV6-1|TRBJ2-3|TRBD2|NA
CASSRRTSGSDTQYF
TGTGCCAGCAGTAGGAGGACTAGCGGGTCGGATACGCAGTATTTT
>TRBV27|TRBJ2-6|NA|NA
CASSLVRGPSSGANVLTF
TGTGCCAGCAGTTTAGTCCGGGGACCGAGCTCTGGGGCCAACGTCCTGACTTTC
>TRBV7-9|TRBJ2-2|TRBD2|few
CASSFGREWRTGELFF
TGTGCCAGCAGCTTCGGGCGGGAGTGGCGCACCGGGGAGCTGTTTTTT
>TRBV5-6|TRBJ1-4|NA|few
CASSGTGKLFF
TGTGCCAGCAGCGGTACGGGGAAACTGTTTTTT
>TRBV5-1|TRBJ2-1|TRBD2|many
CASSPWTSGKNNEQFF
TGCGCCAGCAGCCCCTGGACTAGCGGGAAAAACAATGAGCAGTTCTTC
>TRBV30|TRBJ2-3|TRBD1|NA
CAWNTGVTQYF
TGTGCCTGGAATACAGGGGTTACGCAGTATTTT
>TRBV11-2|TRBJ2-3|TRBD1|few
CASSWGQGLTDTQYF
TGTGCCAGCAGCTGGGGACAGGGCCTCACAGATACGCAGTATTTT
>TRBV5-5|TRBJ2-7|TRBD1|NA
CASSRTGISYEQYF
TGTGCCAGCAGTAGGACAGGGATCTCCTACGAGCAGTACTTC
>TRBV20-1|TRBJ2-7|TRBD2|few
CSAGAASGPYEQYF
TGCAGTGCGGGTGCGGCTAGCGGGCCCTACGAGCAGTACTTC
>TRBV6-5|TRBJ2-1|NA|NA
CASSYSKESEQFF
TGTGCCAGCAGTTACTCGAAGGAGAGTGAGCAGTTCTTC
>TRBV5-6|TRBJ2-1|TRBD2|NA
CASSSTHRTSANNEQFF
TGTGCCAGCAGCTCTACACACCGGACTAGCGCCAACAATGAGCAGTTCTTC
>TRBV10-1|TRBJ2-3|NA|NA
CASSDGTTDTQYF
TGCGCCAGCAGTGACGGGACCACAGATACGCAGTATTTT
>TRBV5-6|TRBJ2-5|NA|NA
CASRPPQGSVQETQYF
TGTGCCAGCCGTCCCCCCCAGGGATCGGTACAAGAGACCCAGTACTTC
>TRBV20-1|TRBJ2-1|TRBD2|few
CSAPDALAADLYEQFF
TGCAGTGCTCCGGACGCACTAGCGGCAGATCTTTATGAGCAGTTCTTC
>TRBV2|TRBJ2-7|TRBD2|NA
CASSEGTSELYEQYF
TGTGCCAGCAGTGAGGGGACTAGCGAGTTGTACGAGCAGTACTTC
>TRBV28|TRBJ1-1|NA|NA
CASCGNDRRGTEAFF
TGTGCCAGCTGCGGTAACGACAGAAGGGGCACTGAAGCTTTCTTT
>TRBV5-1|TRBJ2-1|TRBD2|many
CASSFSGNGRGEQFF
TGCGCCAGCAGCTTTTCGGGGAACGGGAGGGGTGAGCAGTTCTTC
>TRBV6-2/TRBV6-3|TRBJ2-1|TRBD2|few
CASSYGTTLYNEQFF
TGTGCCAGCAGTTATGGGACTACCCTTTACAATGAGCAGTTCTTC
>TRBV5-1|TRBJ2-5|TRBD2|NA
CASSLGSGRFQETQYF
TGCGCCAGCAGCTTGGGAAGCGGGAGGTTTCAAGAGACCCAGTACTTC